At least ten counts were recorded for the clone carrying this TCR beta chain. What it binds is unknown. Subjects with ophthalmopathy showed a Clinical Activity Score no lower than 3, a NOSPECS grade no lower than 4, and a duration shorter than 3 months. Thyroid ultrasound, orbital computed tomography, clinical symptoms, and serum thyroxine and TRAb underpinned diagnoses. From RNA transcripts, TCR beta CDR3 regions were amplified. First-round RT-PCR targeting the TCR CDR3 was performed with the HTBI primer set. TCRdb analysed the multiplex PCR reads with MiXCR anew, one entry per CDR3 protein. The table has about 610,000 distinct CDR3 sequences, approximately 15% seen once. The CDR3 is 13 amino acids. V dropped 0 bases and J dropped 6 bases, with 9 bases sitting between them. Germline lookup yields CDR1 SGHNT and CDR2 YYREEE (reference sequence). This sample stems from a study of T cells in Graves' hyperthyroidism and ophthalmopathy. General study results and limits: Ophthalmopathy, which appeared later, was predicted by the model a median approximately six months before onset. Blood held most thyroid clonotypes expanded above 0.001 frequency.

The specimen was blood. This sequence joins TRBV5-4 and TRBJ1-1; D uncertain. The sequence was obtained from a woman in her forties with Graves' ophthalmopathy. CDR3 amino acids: CASSLEVGAEAFF. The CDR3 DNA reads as TGTGCCAGCAGCTTGGAGGTTGGGGCTGAAGCTTTCTTT.